This entry lists 21 T cell receptor beta chains sequenced from one sample in a study of blood T cell repertoires in COVID-19. The data were produced by immunoSEQ multiplex PCR, yet TCRdb's version contains in-frame clones alone and is incomplete. The sample contains around 320,000 clones, roughly 90% of which appear only once. The sample taken for sequencing was PBMCs or T cells enriched from blood (not recorded which). The source of these receptors is a woman in her late teens or twenties with acute COVID-19.

The rearrangement links TRBV12-3 or TRBV12-4 to TRBJ2-2, with 7 bases lining up with TRBD1. The ends lost 7 bases at V and 5 bases at J; junction bases unmatched: 1. This CDR3 region has 12 residues. CDR3 sequence reads: CASNRGTGELFF. CDR3 coding DNA: TGTGCCAGCAACAGGGGAACCGGGGAGCTGTTTTTT.

The chain employs TRBV12-5 and TRBJ2-7; D unclear. Germline values: CDR1 LGHNT, CDR2 FRNRAP. Between the trimmed V and J ends, which lost 1 base and 0 bases, there was a span of 10 bases. The CDR3 is made up of 15 amino acids. CDR3 in amino acids: CASGLGQARSYEQYF. For the CDR3, the DNA is TGTGCTAGTGGTTTGGGGCAGGCTCGCTCCTACGAGCAGTACTTC.

The CDR3: CASSPRTGGNPWDTQYF. In nucleotides, the CDR3 is TGTGCCAGCAGCCCGCGGACGGGAGGAAACCCGTGGGATACGCAGTATTTT. V is TRBV11-2 and J is TRBJ2-3, with 7 positions matching TRBD2. This CDR3 region has 17 residues. V lost 5 bases and J lost 6; bases outside the gene matches: 17. Germline V gene lookup returns CDR1 SGHAT and CDR2 FQNNGV.

This clone has just one count. The chain combines TRBV10-3 with TRBJ1-4; D unresolved. The germline V gene has CDR1 ENHRY and CDR2 SYGVKD. The CDR3 has 14 residues. Trimming left V 8 bases short and J 7 bases short, with 17 bases between. The CDR3 coding sequence is TGTGCCATCTCGGAGGGAGCGTCAAGTGAAAAACTGTTTTTT. This encodes CAISEGASSEKLFF.

This chain links TRBV19 with TRBJ1-1; TRBD1 matches 7 bases. Trimming at V came to 9 bases and at J to 2 bases, leaving 12 bases not matched to a gene. Germline values: CDR1 LNHDA, CDR2 SQIVND (reference sequence). This CDR3 is 15 amino acids long. The CDR3 is CASARGTLLNTEAFF. The DNA for the CDR3 is TGTGCCAGCGCCAGGGGGACATTGCTAAACACTGAAGCTTTCTTT.

The chain combines TRBV3-1 (or the pseudogene TRBV3-2) with TRBJ2-7, with D perhaps TRBD1 (5 bases). Germline lookup yields CDR1 LGHDT and CDR2 YNNKEL (reference sequence). This CDR3 has 13 residues. V shed 1 base and J shed 6 bases, with 10 bases lying between them. CDR3 in amino acids: CASSQVGAGEQYF. The CDR3 DNA follows: TGTGCCAGCAGCCAAGTTGGGGCAGGCGAGCAGTACTTC.

The chain uses TRBV5-1 and TRBJ2-5, with D tentatively TRBD1 (5 bases). Germline loops: CDR1 SGHRS, CDR2 YFSETQ. This CDR3 is 14 amino acids long. V was trimmed by 3 bases and J by 2 bases, leaving 11 bases between them. The CDR3 reads CASSWGVSQETQYF. In DNA, the CDR3 is TGCGCCAGCAGCTGGGGCGTCTCGCAAGAGACCCAGTACTTC.

The V gene is TRBV11-3, the J gene TRBJ2-3; TRBD2 matches at 9 bases. This CDR3 contains 17 residues. Germline V gene data show CDR1 as SGHNT and CDR2 as YENEEA. With 0 bases clipped from V and 9 bases from J, the junction kept 13 bases outside the gene matches. The CDR3 is CASSLELGGRAFGTQYF. Written as DNA, the CDR3 is TGTGCCAGCAGCTTAGAGCTCGGCGGGAGGGCCTTTGGGACGCAGTATTTT.

This chain links TRBV5-1 with TRBJ2-7, with 12 positions matching TRBD2. Losses at the gene ends were 4 bases for V and 3 bases for J; bases not matched to a gene: 5. This CDR3 region has 15 residues. From germline, CDR1 is SGHRS and CDR2 YFSETQ. In DNA form, the CDR3 reads TGCGCCAGCAGCCCCTTGACTAGCGGGAGCTACGAGCAGTACTTC. Translated: CASSPLTSGSYEQYF.

This clone was observed once. The CDR3 coding sequence is TGTGCCAGCAGCTCGGGACAGGGAATAGCGTACGAGCAGTACTTC. Its protein is CASSSGQGIAYEQYF. This chain uses TRBV11-2 with TRBJ2-7; 9 nucleotides agree with TRBD1. The germline CDR1 and CDR2 sequences are SGHAT and FQNNGV. V gave up 4 bases and J gave up 4 bases; unmatched junction bases: 8. The length of the CDR3 is 15 residues.

The chain has TRBV6-1 and TRBJ2-1; 9 bases align to TRBD2. CDR3 size: 15 residues. After removal of 1 base from V and 9 bases from J, the junction contained 7 bases not matched to a gene. Germline V gene lookup returns CDR1 MNHNS and CDR2 SASEGT. The CDR3 DNA follows: TGTGCCAGCAGTGAAGTTAGCGGGAGCTACCGTGAGCAGTTCTTC. It encodes CASSEVSGSYREQFF.

The rearrangement joins TRBV19 to TRBJ2-1; 8 bases match TRBD2. V trimming: 5 bases; J trimming: 6 bases; junction bases outside the gene matches: 12. CDR1 LNHDA and CDR2 SQIVND come from the germline V gene (reference sequence). There are 16 residues in the CDR3. The CDR3 sequence is CASSVLAGPLPNEQFF. In DNA form, the CDR3 reads TGTGCCAGTAGTGTTCTAGCGGGCCCTCTCCCCAATGAGCAGTTCTTC.

The chain uses TRBV19 and TRBJ2-1; D is undetermined. The length of the CDR3 is 12 residues. Trimming pared 7 bases from V and 3 bases from J, leaving 7 bases between. Germline V gives CDR1 LNHDA, CDR2 SQIVND (reference sequence). CDR3 in amino acids: CASKRHYNEQFF. Here the CDR3 DNA reads TGTGCCAGTAAACGACACTACAATGAGCAGTTCTTC. Using reference TRBV19 and TRBJ2-1 for the parts outside the CDR3, the full variable domain is DGGITQSPKYLFRKEGQNVTLSCEQNLNHDAMYWYRQDPGQGLRLIYYSQIVNDFQKGDIAEGYSVSREKKESFPLTVTSAQKNPTAFYLCASKRHYNEQFFGPGTRLTVL.

The chain joins TRBV7-2 to TRBJ1-1, with 8 bases identical to TRBD1. Germline CDR1 and CDR2: SGHTA and FQGNSA. This CDR3 comprises 15 residues. The V segment lost 2 bases and the J segment 5 bases; nucleotides outside the gene matches: 7. In DNA form, the CDR3 reads TGTGCCAGCAGCTTACTGGGGACAGGAGGAACTGAAGCTTTCTTT. Translation gives CASSLLGTGGTEAFF.

The V and J genes are TRBV24-1 and TRBJ1-5, with unresolved D. V gave up 4 bases and J gave up 10 bases, with 10 bases separating them. The CDR3 covers 12 residues. The germline gives CDR1 KGHDR, CDR2 SFDVKD. The CDR3 DNA is TGTGCCACCAGTGACGGGTACGACCCCCAGCATTTT. Translation: CATSDGYDPQHF.

J is TRBJ1-5 and V is TRBV9; 10 nucleotides match TRBD1. This CDR3 spans 15 amino acids. The ends lost 4 bases at V and 9 bases at J; junction bases unmatched: 10. Germline CDR1 is SGDLS and CDR2 is YYNGEE. CDR3 DNA sequence: TGTGCCAGCAGCTCCGGGACAGGGGATTTGGGGCCCCAGCATTTT. It yields the protein CASSSGTGDLGPQHF.

The chain employs TRBV20-1 and TRBJ1-4, with 7 bases aligning to TRBD1. The CDR3 sequence is 14 residues long. J gave up 8 bases and V 5 bases, and 11 bases lay outside the gene matches. Germline CDR1 is DFQATT and CDR2 is SNEGSKA (reference sequence). The CDR3 protein is CSAGDRVEGEKLFF. CDR3 in DNA: TGCAGTGCTGGTGACAGGGTCGAAGGAGAAAAACTGTTTTTT.

This sequence joins TRBV28 and TRBJ1-5; D unclear. Per the germline V gene, CDR1 is MDHEN and CDR2 is SYDVKM. V lost 3 bases and J 3 bases, leaving 12 bases between the germline ends. The CDR3 extends over 15 amino acids. CDR3 in amino acids: CASSFYSKPNQPQHF. The CDR3 bases are TGTGCCAGCAGTTTCTACAGTAAACCCAATCAGCCCCAGCATTTT.

The CDR3: CASSTNIAAPYNEQFF. For the CDR3, the DNA is TGTGCCAGCAGCACCAATATAGCGGCACCATACAATGAGCAGTTCTTC. The chain has TRBV7-6 and TRBJ2-1; D is perhaps TRBD2 (6 bases). CDR1 is SGHVS, CDR2 FNYEAQ, per germline. This CDR3 region has 16 residues. V lost 5 bases and J lost 4, with 18 bases in between.

The chain uses TRBV28 and TRBJ2-7, with TRBD2 as a possible D gene (5 bases). Germline CDR1 and CDR2: MDHEN and SYDVKM. This CDR3 spans 13 amino acids. The V end lost 8 bases, the J end lost 4 bases, and 15 bases lay between the germline ends. The CDR3 is CASRGHSFYEQYF. The CDR3 DNA follows: TGTGCCAGCCGAGGGCACAGCTTTTACGAGCAGTACTTC.

The V call is TRBV3-1 (or the pseudogene TRBV3-2), the J call TRBJ2-1, with 9 nucleotides matching TRBD2. The germline V gene has CDR1 LGHDT and CDR2 YNNKEL (reference sequence). This CDR3 has 14 amino acids. With 4 bases clipped from V and 8 bases from J, the junction kept 6 bases outside the gene matches. This chain's CDR3 is CASSLAGGPDEQFF. The CDR3 coding sequence is TGTGCCAGCAGCCTGGCGGGAGGGCCGGATGAGCAGTTCTTC.